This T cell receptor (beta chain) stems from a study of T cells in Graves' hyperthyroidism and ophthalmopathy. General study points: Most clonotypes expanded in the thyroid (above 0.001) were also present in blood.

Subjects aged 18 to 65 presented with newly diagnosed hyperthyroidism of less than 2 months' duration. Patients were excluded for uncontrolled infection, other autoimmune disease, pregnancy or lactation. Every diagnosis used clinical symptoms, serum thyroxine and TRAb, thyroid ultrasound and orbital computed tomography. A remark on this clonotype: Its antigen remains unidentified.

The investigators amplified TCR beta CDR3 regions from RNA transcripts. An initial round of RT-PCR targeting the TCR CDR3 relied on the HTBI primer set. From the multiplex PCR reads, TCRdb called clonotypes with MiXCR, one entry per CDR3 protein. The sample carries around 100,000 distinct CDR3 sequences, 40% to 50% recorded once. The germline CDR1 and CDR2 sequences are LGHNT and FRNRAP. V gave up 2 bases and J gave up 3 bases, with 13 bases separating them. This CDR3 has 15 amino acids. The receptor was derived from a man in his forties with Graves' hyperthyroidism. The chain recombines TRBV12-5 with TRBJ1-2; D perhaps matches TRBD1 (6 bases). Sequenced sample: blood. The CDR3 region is CASGLWDIVYYGYTF. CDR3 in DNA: TGTGCTAGTGGTTTGTGGGACATCGTATACTATGGCTACACCTTC.